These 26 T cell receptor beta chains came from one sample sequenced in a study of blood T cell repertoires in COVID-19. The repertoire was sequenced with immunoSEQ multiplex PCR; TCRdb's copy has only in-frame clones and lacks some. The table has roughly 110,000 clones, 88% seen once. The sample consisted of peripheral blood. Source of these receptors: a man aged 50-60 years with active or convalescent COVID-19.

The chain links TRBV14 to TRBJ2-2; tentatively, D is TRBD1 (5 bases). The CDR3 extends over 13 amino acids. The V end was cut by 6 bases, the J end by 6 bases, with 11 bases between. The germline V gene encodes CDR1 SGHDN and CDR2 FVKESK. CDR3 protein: CASSVRVSGELFF. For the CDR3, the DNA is TGTGCCAGCAGTGTCAGGGTCTCCGGGGAGCTGTTTTTT.

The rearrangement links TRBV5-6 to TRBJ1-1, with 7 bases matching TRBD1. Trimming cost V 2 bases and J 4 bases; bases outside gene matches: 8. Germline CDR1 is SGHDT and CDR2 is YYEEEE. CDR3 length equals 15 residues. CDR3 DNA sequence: TGTGCCAGCAGCTTTTTAAGGGACAGTCTCACTGAAGCTTTCTTT. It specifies CASSFLRDSLTEAFF. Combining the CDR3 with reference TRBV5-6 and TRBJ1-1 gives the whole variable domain DAGVTQSPTHLIKTRGQQVTLRCSPKSGHDTVSWYQQALGQGPQFIFQYYEEEERQRGNFPDRFSGHQFPNYSSELNVNALLLGDSALYLCASSFLRDSLTEAFFGQGTRLTVV.

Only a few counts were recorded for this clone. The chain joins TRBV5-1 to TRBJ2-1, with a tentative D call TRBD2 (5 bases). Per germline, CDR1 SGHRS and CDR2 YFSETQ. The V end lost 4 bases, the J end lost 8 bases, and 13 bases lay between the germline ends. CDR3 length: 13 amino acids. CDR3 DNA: TGCGCCAGCAGCCCGGGGTATGGGGATGAGCAGTTCTTC. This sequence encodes CASSPGYGDEQFF.

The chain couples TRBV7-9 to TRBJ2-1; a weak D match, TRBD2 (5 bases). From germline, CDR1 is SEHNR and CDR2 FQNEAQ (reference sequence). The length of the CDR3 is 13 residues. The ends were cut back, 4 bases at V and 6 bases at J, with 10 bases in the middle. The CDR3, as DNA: TGTGCCAGCAGCTCCAGGACTCTCAATGAGCAGTTCTTC. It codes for CASSSRTLNEQFF.

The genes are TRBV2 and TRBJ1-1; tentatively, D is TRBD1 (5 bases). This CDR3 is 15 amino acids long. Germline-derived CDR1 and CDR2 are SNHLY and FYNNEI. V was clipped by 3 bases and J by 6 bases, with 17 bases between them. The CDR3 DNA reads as TGTGCCAGCAGTGATGATACGCAGGGATGGCCTGAAGCTTTCTTT. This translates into CASSDDTQGWPEAFF.

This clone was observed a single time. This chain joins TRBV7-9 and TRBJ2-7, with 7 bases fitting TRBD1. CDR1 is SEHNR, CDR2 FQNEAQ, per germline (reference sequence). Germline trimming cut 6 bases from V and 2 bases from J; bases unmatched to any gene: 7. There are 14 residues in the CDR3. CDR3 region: CASRAGTEPYEQYF. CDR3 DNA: TGTGCCAGCAGGGCCGGGACAGAGCCCTACGAGCAGTACTTC.

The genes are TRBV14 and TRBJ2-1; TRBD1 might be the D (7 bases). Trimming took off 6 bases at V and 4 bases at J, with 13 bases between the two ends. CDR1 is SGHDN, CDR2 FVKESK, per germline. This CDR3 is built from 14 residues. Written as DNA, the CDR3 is TGTGCCAGCAGGTGGCAGGGGGGTTACAATGAGCAGTTCTTC. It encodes CASRWQGGYNEQFF.

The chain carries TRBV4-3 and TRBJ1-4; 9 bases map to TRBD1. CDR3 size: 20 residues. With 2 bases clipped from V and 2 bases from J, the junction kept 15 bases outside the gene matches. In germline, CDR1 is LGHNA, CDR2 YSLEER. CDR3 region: CASSQRYQPGQGMTNEKLFF. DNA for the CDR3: TGCGCCAGCAGCCAACGGTACCAACCGGGACAGGGAATGACTAATGAAAAACTGTTTTTT.

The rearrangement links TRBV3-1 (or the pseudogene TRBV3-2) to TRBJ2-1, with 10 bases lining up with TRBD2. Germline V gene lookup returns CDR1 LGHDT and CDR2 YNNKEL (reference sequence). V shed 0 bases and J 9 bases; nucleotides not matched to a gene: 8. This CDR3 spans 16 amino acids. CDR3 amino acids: CASSQDEVAGGSEQFF. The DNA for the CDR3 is TGTGCCAGCAGCCAAGATGAGGTAGCGGGAGGATCTGAGCAGTTCTTC.

This CDR3 reads CASSPTDRAEQYF. CDR3 nucleotide sequence: TGTGCCAGCAGCCCGACGGACAGAGCCGAGCAGTACTTC. The chain recombines TRBV11-2 with TRBJ2-7, with D possibly being TRBD1 (6 bases). The CDR3 loop spans 13 amino acids. Germline values: CDR1 SGHAT, CDR2 FQNNGV. V lost 5 bases, J lost 6 bases, and 14 bases lay in between.

The CDR3 DNA is TGTGCCTGGAGTGGGCGAACGGGGGAAAAACTGTTTTTT. Translated, it gives CAWSGRTGEKLFF. The chain carries TRBV30 and TRBJ1-4; unclear D gene. The CDR3 sequence is 13 residues long. V shed 1 base and J shed 8 bases, with 11 bases lying between them. Per the germline V gene, CDR1 is GTSNPN and CDR2 is SVGIG (reference sequence).

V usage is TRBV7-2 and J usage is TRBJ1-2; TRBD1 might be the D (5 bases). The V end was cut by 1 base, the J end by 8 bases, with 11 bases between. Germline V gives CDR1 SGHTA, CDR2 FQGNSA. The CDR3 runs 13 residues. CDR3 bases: TGTGCCAGCAGCTTAGAGGGGCGTAGGGGCTACACCTTC. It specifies CASSLEGRRGYTF.

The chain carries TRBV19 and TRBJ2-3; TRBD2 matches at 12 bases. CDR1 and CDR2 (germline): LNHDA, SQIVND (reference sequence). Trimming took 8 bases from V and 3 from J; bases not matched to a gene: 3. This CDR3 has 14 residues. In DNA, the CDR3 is TGTGCCAGTCGACTAGCGGGAGAAACAGATACGCAGTATTTT. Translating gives CASRLAGETDTQYF.

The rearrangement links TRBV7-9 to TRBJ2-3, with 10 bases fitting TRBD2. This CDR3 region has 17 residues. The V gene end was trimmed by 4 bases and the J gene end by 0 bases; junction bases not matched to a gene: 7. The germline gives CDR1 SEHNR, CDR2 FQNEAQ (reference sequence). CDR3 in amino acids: CASSYPGLAPSTDTQYF. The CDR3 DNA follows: TGTGCCAGCAGCTATCCGGGACTAGCGCCTAGCACAGATACGCAGTATTTT.

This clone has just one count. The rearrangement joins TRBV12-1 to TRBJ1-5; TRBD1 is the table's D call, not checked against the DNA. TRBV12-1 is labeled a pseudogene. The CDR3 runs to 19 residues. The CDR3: CASSMETAQVSHSNQPQHF. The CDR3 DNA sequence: TGTGCCAGCAGCATGGAGACAGCCCAGGTCTCCCATAGCAATCAGCCCCAGCATTTT.

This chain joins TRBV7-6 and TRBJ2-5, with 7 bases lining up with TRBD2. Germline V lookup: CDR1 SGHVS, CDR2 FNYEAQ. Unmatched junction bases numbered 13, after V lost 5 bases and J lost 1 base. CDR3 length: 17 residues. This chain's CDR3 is CASSSLYRAGTQETQYF. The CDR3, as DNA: TGTGCCAGCAGCAGCTTATATCGAGCGGGAACCCAAGAGACCCAGTACTTC. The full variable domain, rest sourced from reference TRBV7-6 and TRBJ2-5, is GAGVSQSPRYKVTKRGQDVALRCDPISGHVSLYWYRQALGQGPEFLTYFNYEAQQDKSGLPNDRFSAERPEGSISTLTIQRTEQRDSAMYRCASSSLYRAGTQETQYFGPGTRLLVL.

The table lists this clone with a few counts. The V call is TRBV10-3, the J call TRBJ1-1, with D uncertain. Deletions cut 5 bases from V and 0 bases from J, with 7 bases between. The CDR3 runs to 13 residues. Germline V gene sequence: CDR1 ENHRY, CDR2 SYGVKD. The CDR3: CAISSGLNTEAFF. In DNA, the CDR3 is TGTGCCATCAGTTCCGGGTTGAACACTGAAGCTTTCTTT.

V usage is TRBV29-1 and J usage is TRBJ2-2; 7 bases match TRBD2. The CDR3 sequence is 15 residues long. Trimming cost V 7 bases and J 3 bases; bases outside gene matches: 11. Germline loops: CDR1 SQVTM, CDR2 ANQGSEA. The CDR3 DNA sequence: TGCAGCGCCCAAGAAGGGCGGGAGCACACCGGGGAGCTGTTTTTT. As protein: CSAQEGREHTGELFF.

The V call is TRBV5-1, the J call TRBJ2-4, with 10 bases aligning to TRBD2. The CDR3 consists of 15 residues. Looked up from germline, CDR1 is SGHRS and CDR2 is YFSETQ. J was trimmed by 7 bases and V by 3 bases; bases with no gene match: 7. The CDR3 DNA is TGCGCCAGCAGCTCCTCTAGCGGGAGCATGAACATTCAGTACTTC. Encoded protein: CASSSSSGSMNIQYF.

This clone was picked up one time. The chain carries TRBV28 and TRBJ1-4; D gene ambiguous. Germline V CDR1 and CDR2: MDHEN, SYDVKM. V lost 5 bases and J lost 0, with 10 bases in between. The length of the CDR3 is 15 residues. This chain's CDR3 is CASSPTAATNEKLFF. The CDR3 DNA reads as TGTGCCAGCAGTCCAACAGCTGCAACTAATGAAAAACTGTTTTTT.

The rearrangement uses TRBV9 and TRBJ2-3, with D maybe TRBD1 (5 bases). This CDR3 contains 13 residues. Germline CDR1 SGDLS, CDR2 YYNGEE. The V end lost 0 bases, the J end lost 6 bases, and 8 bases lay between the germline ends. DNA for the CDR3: TGTGCCAGCAGCGTAGGACAGCCGGATACGCAGTATTTT. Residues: CASSVGQPDTQYF.

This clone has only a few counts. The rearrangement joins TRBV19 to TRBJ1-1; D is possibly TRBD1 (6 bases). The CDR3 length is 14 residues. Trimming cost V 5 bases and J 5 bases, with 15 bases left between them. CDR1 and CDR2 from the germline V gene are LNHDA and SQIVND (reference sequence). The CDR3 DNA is TGTGCCAGTAGTGGCCCGACAGGTCGGACTGAAGCTTTCTTT. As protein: CASSGPTGRTEAFF.

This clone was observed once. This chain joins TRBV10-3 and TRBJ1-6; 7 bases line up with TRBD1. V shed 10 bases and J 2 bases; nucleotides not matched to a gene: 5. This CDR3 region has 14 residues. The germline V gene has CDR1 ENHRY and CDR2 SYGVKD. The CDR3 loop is CATTGVPYNSPLHF. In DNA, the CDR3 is TGTGCCACTACAGGGGTTCCCTATAATTCACCCCTCCACTTT.

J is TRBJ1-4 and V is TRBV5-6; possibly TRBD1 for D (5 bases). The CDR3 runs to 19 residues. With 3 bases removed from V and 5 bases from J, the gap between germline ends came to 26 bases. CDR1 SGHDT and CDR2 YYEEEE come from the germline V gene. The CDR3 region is CASSSGRLLIRVGNEKLFF. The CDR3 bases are TGTGCCAGCAGCTCAGGGCGGCTACTCATCAGGGTCGGCAATGAAAAACTGTTTTTT.

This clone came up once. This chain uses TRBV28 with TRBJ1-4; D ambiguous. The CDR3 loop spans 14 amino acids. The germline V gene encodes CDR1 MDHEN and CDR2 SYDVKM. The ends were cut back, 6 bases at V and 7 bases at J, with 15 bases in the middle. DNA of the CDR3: TGTGCCAGCAGGTCCGACGGAGAGGGTGAAAAACTGTTTTTT. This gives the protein CASRSDGEGEKLFF.

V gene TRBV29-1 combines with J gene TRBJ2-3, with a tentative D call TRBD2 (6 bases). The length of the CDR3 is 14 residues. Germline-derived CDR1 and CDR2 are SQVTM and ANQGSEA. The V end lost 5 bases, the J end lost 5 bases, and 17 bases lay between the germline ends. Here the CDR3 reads CSVSPGLIKDTQYF. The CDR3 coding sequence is TGCAGCGTTTCCCCGGGACTGATCAAAGATACGCAGTATTTT.